This is a list of T cell receptor beta chains from one sample in a study of Ad26.COV2.S vaccination and SARS-CoV-2 variants. Using immunoSEQ multiplex PCR, the repertoire was profiled, and TCRdb retains in-frame clones only, with some absent. The sample contains over 400,000 clones, about nine tenths of which appear only once. The source was peripheral blood, collected in a trial of Ad26.COV2.S vaccine versus placebo. All receptors derive from a person aged 18-60 years who received the Ad26.COV2.S COVID-19 vaccine or a placebo. Each CDR3 is given with its conserved first and last residue. A D gene is named only where the DNA matches it firmly. Rows give clone size only sometimes, using once, few, many, or a class for an expanded clone.

>16|TRBV6-6|.|.|TRBJ1-3
TGTGCCAGCAGTTACTCGAGTCCGGGCGCTGGAAACACCATATATTTT
CASSYSSPGAGNTIYF
>15|TRBV9|TRBD1|.|TRBJ2-7
TGTGCCAGCAGCGCGCCGGGACAGGGGGCGTACGAGCAGTACTTC
CASSAPGQGAYEQYF
>15|TRBV7-2|TRBD2|.|TRBJ2-7
TGTGCCAGCAGCTTAGTTGGGACTAGTAACTACGAGCAGTACTTC
CASSLVGTSNYEQYF
>14|TRBV7-6|TRBD1|.|TRBJ1-1
TGTGCCAGCAGCGTACAGGGGGCGAACACTGAAGCTTTCTTT
CASSVQGANTEAFF
>15|TRBV19|.|.|TRBJ2-7
TGTGCCAGTAGTATTGGCGGGACGGCACGCTACGAGCAGTACTTC
CASSIGGTARYEQYF
>13|TRBV18|.|.|TRBJ1-1
TGTGCCAGCTCACCAGGGTTGGGTACTGAAGCTTTCTTT
CASSPGLGTEAFF
>17|TRBV19|.|.|TRBJ1-3
TGTGCCAGTAGTCTCTTGAACAGGGTTCGCTCTGGAAACACCATATATTTT
CASSLLNRVRSGNTIYF
>14|TRBV7-9|.|.|TRBJ2-5
TGTGCCAGCAGCTTAGTAGGGCTGGAAGAGACCCAGTACTTC
CASSLVGLEETQYF
>14|TRBV6-5|.|.|TRBJ1-1
TGTGCCAGCAGGCCCCCGGGGGTGAACACTGAAGCTTTCTTT
CASRPPGVNTEAFF
>14|TRBV7-2|.|.|TRBJ1-4
TGTGCCAGCAGCCAGTACGGGGATAATGAAAAACTGTTTTTT
CASSQYGDNEKLFF
>12|TRBV5-8|.|.|TRBJ1-1
TGTGCCAGCAGCTTGGTGGGCACTGAAGCTTTCTTT
CASSLVGTEAFF
>18|TRBV5-6|TRBD2|.|TRBJ2-3
TGTGCCAGCAGCGGGGGACTAGCGGGGAGGAGTGGGGCAGATACGCAGTATTTT
CASSGGLAGRSGADTQYF
>15|TRBV30|.|.|TRBJ1-2
TGTGCCTGGAGTGGTCCGACGAACAGGGTTTATGGCTACACCTTC
CAWSGPTNRVYGYTF
>15|TRBV14|.|.|TRBJ2-7
TGTGCCAGCAGCCAAGGGCAGCTGCCGTCCTACGAGCAGTACTTC
CASSQGQLPSYEQYF
>16|TRBV6-2/TRBV6-3|.|.|TRBJ1-5
TGTGCCAGCAGTTACTCAGGGGACATGAACAATCAGCCCCAGCATTTT
CASSYSGDMNNQPQHF
>13|TRBV5-1|.|.|TRBJ1-2
TGCGCCAGCAGCTTGACGGGGGACTATGGCTACACCTTC
CASSLTGDYGYTF
>15|TRBV19|TRBD2|once|TRBJ2-3
TGTGCCAGTAGTATTCCCGGGACTATCACAGATACGCAGTATTTT
CASSIPGTITDTQYF
>12|TRBV18|.|.|TRBJ2-5
TGTGCCAGCTCACCACAGGGGTTGGCCCAGTACTTC
CASSPQGLAQYF
>14|TRBV7-9|TRBD2|.|TRBJ2-4
TGTGCCAGCAGCTGGCCACCCCCTAGCGGGGATGAATACTTC
CASSWPPPSGDEYF
>14|TRBV30|.|.|TRBJ2-7
TGTGCCTGGAGTGAAGGACTAACCTTTCGGGAGCAGTACTTC
CAWSEGLTFREQYF
>20|TRBV6-7|.|.|TRBJ1-4
TGTGCCAGCAGTTATGGGCCCTTTTGTATTGACAGTCCAACTAATGAAAAACTGTTTTTT
CASSYGPFCIDSPTNEKLFF
>14|TRBV7-2|.|.|TRBJ2-5
TGTGCCAGCAGCTTACTAGCCTCCCAAGAGACCCAGTACTTC
CASSLLASQETQYF
>14|TRBV13|.|.|TRBJ1-1
TGTGCCAGCAGCTTATCGGGGGACTTGTATGTAGCTTTCTTT
CASSLSGDLYVAFF
>14|TRBV29-1|.|.|TRBJ2-1
TGCAGCGTTGAAGATCAGGGGTCCTACAATGAGCAGTTCTTC
CSVEDQGSYNEQFF
>16|TRBV7-2|.|.|TRBJ2-3
TGTGCCAGCAGCTCAACGACTAGACTAAACACAGATACGCAGTATTTT
CASSSTTRLNTDTQYF
>13|TRBV5-6|.|.|TRBJ2-5
TGTGCCAGCAGCCGAAGAAATAAAGAGACCCAGTACTTC
CASSRRNKETQYF
>11|TRBV28|.|.|TRBJ1-5
TGTGCCAGCAGTTTTAGTCAGCCCCAGCATTTT
CASSFSQPQHF